One T cell receptor beta chain is described in this entry. These data belong to a study of shared clonotypes between healthy human individuals. Profiled with immunoSEQ multiplex PCR; TCRdb holds only in-frame clones, not every one. Seen here are millions of clones, about 92% observed once, and the top ten hold about 0.39%. This sequence originates from a man aged 18 to 30 in good health. Some clones in this sample may be carry-over from other donors' samples. Material for sequencing was naive CD4+ T cells from PBMCs. The subset denotes: CD45RA+ positively selected.

The CDR3 sequence is CASSPAVGEGLYEQYF. The CDR3 DNA is TGTGCCAGCTCACCTGCCGTCGGGGAAGGGCTCTACGAGCAGTACTTC. This chain links TRBV18 with TRBJ2-7; possibly TRBD2 for D (5 bases). V was clipped by 3 bases and J by 3 bases, with 18 bases between them. Germline lookup yields CDR1 KGHSH and CDR2 LQKENI. This CDR3 comprises 16 residues. The variable domain in full, with the rest retrieved from reference TRBV18 and TRBJ2-7, is NAGVMQNPRHLVRRRGQEARLRCSPMKGHSHVYWYRQLPEEGLKFMVYLQKENIIDESGMPKERFSAEFPKEGPSILRIQQVVRGDSAAYFCASSPAVGEGLYEQYFGPGTRLTVT.